Below are 23 T cell receptor beta chains sequenced from a single sample in a study of blood T cell repertoires in COVID-19 (dated by TCRdb to 2018 to 2020). The library was prepared using the immunoSEQ multiplex PCR assay. Here the immuneACCESS table is served through TCRdb, limited to in-frame sequences with V and J called. Missing clones are a known gap in these copies; in checked studies unresolved V genes cover under half, and the rest lacks a known reason. This sample holds roughly 300,000 clones; 87% were observed only once. Approximately 1% of the sample is in the top ten clones. Material for sequencing was PBMCs or T cells enriched from blood (not recorded which). These receptors originate from a woman aged 25 to 39 who had recovered from COVID-19.

Regarding this clone: The same CDR3 is also encoded by other DNA sequences in this sample. The chain carries TRBV9 and TRBJ2-3; 9 bases align to TRBD2. Per germline, CDR1 SGDLS and CDR2 YYNGEE. This CDR3 has 16 residues. The V gene end was trimmed by 1 base and the J gene end by 3 bases; junction bases not matched to a gene: 6. This chain's CDR3 is CASSVRGGGATDTQYF. The CDR3 region has the DNA TGTGCCAGCAGCGTAAGGGGCGGGGGGGCAACAGATACGCAGTATTTT. Supplemented by reference TRBV9 and TRBJ2-3, the full variable domain reads DSGVTQTPKHLITATGQRVTLRCSPRSGDLSVYWYQQSLDQGLQFLIQYYNGEERAKGNILERFSAQQFPDLHSELNLSSLELGDSALYFCASSVRGGGATDTQYFGPGTRLTVL.

The gene calls are TRBV28 and TRBJ1-4; unclear D gene. CDR1 and CDR2 from the germline V gene are MDHEN and SYDVKM. The V and J ends lost 6 bases and 4 bases respectively, with 6 bases between them. The CDR3 is 12 amino acids. The chain's CDR3 is CASRVSNEKLFF. CDR3 DNA sequence: TGTGCCAGCAGGGTTAGTAATGAAAAACTGTTTTTT.

The rearrangement joins TRBV30 to TRBJ1-6; 12 bases line up with TRBD1. The CDR3 runs 14 residues. The V gene end was trimmed by 1 base and the J gene end by 10 bases; junction bases not matched to a gene: 2. The germline V gene has CDR1 GTSNPN and CDR2 SVGIG (reference sequence). The CDR3: CAWSGGQGASPLHF. CDR3 DNA sequence: TGTGCCTGGAGTGGGGGACAGGGGGCCTCACCCCTCCACTTT. Drawing the rest from reference TRBV30 and TRBJ1-6, the complete variable domain is SQTIHQWPATLVQPVGSPLSLECTVEGTSNPNLYWYRQAAGRGLQLLFYSVGIGQISSEVPQNLSASRPQDRQFILSSKKLLLSDSGFYLCAWSGGQGASPLHFGNGTRLTVT.

The chain employs TRBV30 and TRBJ2-7; 7 bases map to TRBD2. Germline-derived CDR1 and CDR2 are GTSNPN and SVGIG (reference sequence). Trimming took 2 bases from V and 7 from J; bases not matched to a gene: 2. This CDR3 region has 11 residues. The CDR3 DNA reads TGTGCCTGGAGTAGGCGGGGGGAGCAGTACTTC. It codes for CAWSRRGEQYF.

The chain has TRBV7-2 and TRBJ2-3; D is unresolved. The germline V and J ends were trimmed by 2 bases and 0 bases, with 9 bases remaining between them. The germline CDR1 and CDR2 sequences are SGHTA and FQGNSA. CDR3 length: 15 amino acids. The CDR3 DNA reads TGTGCCAGCAGCTTAACGTCGACTAGCACAGATACGCAGTATTTT. Its protein is CASSLTSTSTDTQYF.

This clone has a handful of counts. The chain uses TRBV6-2 or TRBV6-3 and TRBJ2-1, with 9 nucleotides matching TRBD2. The V gene's germline CDR1 is MNHEY and CDR2 SVGEGT. CDR3 length: 16 residues. V was pared by 0 bases and J by 4 bases, with 4 bases of the junction left unmatched. The CDR3 coding sequence is TGTGCCAGCAGTTACTCGAGAGCGGGGGGATACAATGAGCAGTTCTTC. Its protein is CASSYSRAGGYNEQFF.

V usage is TRBV5-1 and J usage is TRBJ1-2; no definite D call. The germline V and J ends were trimmed by 0 bases and 4 bases, with 10 bases remaining between them. This CDR3 spans 14 amino acids. Per the germline V gene, CDR1 is SGHRS and CDR2 is YFSETQ. The CDR3 loop is CASSLASGIYGYTF. CDR3 DNA: TGCGCCAGCAGCTTGGCCAGCGGAATCTATGGCTACACCTTC.

This rearrangement joins TRBV4-1 to TRBJ1-3; TRBD1 matches at 9 bases. The CDR3 is made up of 18 amino acids. J was trimmed by 3 bases and V by 4 bases; bases with no gene match: 13. CDR1 MGHRA and CDR2 YSYEKL come from the germline V gene. CDR3 DNA: TGCGCCAGCAGCCCTCGGACAGGGGCCCGCAATAGTGGAAACACCATATATTTT. Translating gives CASSPRTGARNSGNTIYF.

The V call is TRBV5-1, the J call TRBJ2-6; weak D call: TRBD1 (6 bases). The V end lost 0 bases, the J end lost 0 bases, and 10 bases lay between the germline ends. Germline lookup yields CDR1 SGHRS and CDR2 YFSETQ. CDR3 length equals 17 residues. The CDR3 DNA reads TGCGCCAGCAGCTTGGTGGTACAGGGCTCTGGGGCCAACGTCCTGACTTTC. It yields the protein CASSLVVQGSGANVLTF.

The chain couples TRBV29-1 to TRBJ2-7, with TRBD1 matching over 9 bases. This CDR3 region has 11 residues. The germline V gene encodes CDR1 SQVTM and CDR2 ANQGSEA. Trimming took 5 bases from V and 5 from J; bases not matched to a gene: 1. The CDR3 is CSVYRGHEQYF. For the CDR3, the DNA is TGCAGCGTTTACAGGGGGCACGAGCAGTACTTC.

The V gene is TRBV28, the J gene TRBJ2-4; D perhaps matches TRBD1 (6 bases). Trimming cost V 1 base and J 3 bases, with 13 bases left between them. The germline V gene has CDR1 MDHEN and CDR2 SYDVKM. The CDR3 totals 16 residues. The CDR3 coding sequence is TGTGCCAGCAGTTTATCAGGGGTCCCGGTCAAAAACATTCAGTACTTC. It encodes CASSLSGVPVKNIQYF. Together with reference TRBV28 and TRBJ2-4, the CDR3 gives the full variable domain: DVKVTQSSRYLVKRTGEKVFLECVQDMDHENMFWYRQDPGLGLRLIYFSYDVKMKEKGDIPEGYSVSREKKERFSLILESASTNQTSMYLCASSLSGVPVKNIQYFGAGTRLSVL.

The chain is built from TRBV28 and TRBJ2-3, with TRBD1 identical over 7 bases. The CDR3 contains 16 residues. The V gene end was trimmed by 0 bases and the J gene end by 0 bases; junction bases not matched to a gene: 3. From germline, CDR1 is MDHEN and CDR2 SYDVKM. The CDR3 region has the DNA TGTGCCAGCAGTTTATGGACAGGGAGCAGCACAGATACGCAGTATTTT. Residues: CASSLWTGSSTDTQYF.

The J gene is TRBJ2-7, the V gene TRBV18; 9 bases line up with TRBD1. CDR1 KGHSH and CDR2 LQKENI come from the germline V gene. This CDR3 contains 14 residues. J was trimmed by 11 bases and V by 3 bases; bases with no gene match: 11. This chain's CDR3 is CASSPSRDRVGEYF. CDR3 DNA sequence: TGTGCCAGCTCACCGTCCCGGGACAGGGTTGGCGAGTACTTC.

V usage is TRBV4-3 and J usage is TRBJ2-7; no clear D gene. CDR1 is LGHNA, CDR2 YSLEER, per germline. The CDR3 is made up of 15 amino acids. V was clipped by 1 base and J by 0 bases, with 10 bases between them. Here the CDR3 reads CASSQASATSYEQYF. DNA for the CDR3: TGCGCCAGCAGCCAAGCAAGCGCAACCTCCTACGAGCAGTACTTC.

Points on this clone: At one end, the junction sequence differs from germline, possibly due to a read error. Here the CDR3 reads CASSDTRTDTQCF. In nucleotides, the CDR3 is TGTGCCAGCAGTGACACTAGGACAGATACGCAGTGTTTT. The rearrangement joins TRBV6-1 to TRBJ2-3; D possibly corresponds to TRBD1 (6 bases). There are 13 residues in the CDR3. Germline lookup yields CDR1 MNHNS and CDR2 SASEGT.

This chain joins TRBV7-2 and TRBJ2-2, with D hard to call. The CDR3 is 18 amino acids. Germline CDR1 SGHTA, CDR2 FQGNSA. The V gene lost 2 bases and the J gene lost 0 bases, with 16 bases spanning the gap. The CDR3 reads CASSLYFARVANTGELFF. The CDR3 DNA reads as TGTGCCAGCAGCTTATATTTCGCACGGGTCGCGAACACCGGGGAGCTGTTTTTT. Based on the CDR3 plus reference TRBV7-2 and TRBJ2-2, the full variable domain is GAGVSQSPSNKVTEKGKDVELRCDPISGHTALYWYRQSLGQGLEFLIYFQGNSAPDKSGLPSDRFSAERTGGSVSTLTIQRTQQEDSAVYLCASSLYFARVANTGELFFGEGSRLTVL.

This rearrangement joins TRBV27 to TRBJ1-1; D is possibly TRBD1 (5 bases). The CDR3 is made up of 14 amino acids. V was pared by 3 bases and J by 1 base, with 9 bases between. Germline loops: CDR1 MNHEY, CDR2 SMNVEV (reference sequence). DNA for the CDR3: TGTGCCAGCAGTTTCAGGGTCGAGAACACTGAAGCTTTCTTT. Residues: CASSFRVENTEAFF.

The rearrangement joins TRBV27 to TRBJ2-1; the match to TRBD2 covers 12 bases. The junction had 12 bases not matched to a gene; V was cut back by 6 bases and J by 9 bases. Germline assignment: CDR1 MNHEY and CDR2 SMNVEV (reference sequence). The CDR3 spans 16 residues. In DNA form, the CDR3 reads TGTGCCAGCAGGGCGAGCGGACTAGCGGGGAACGGTGAGCAGTTCTTC. Amino acids: CASRASGLAGNGEQFF.

The chain uses TRBV13 and TRBJ2-4, with D maybe TRBD1 (6 bases). The CDR3 totals 15 residues. V was pared by 6 bases and J by 5 bases, with 17 bases between. Per the germline V gene, CDR1 is PRHDT and CDR2 is FYEKMQ (reference sequence). The CDR3 sequence is CASSEEGGGENIQYF. The CDR3 DNA sequence: TGTGCCAGCAGTGAAGAAGGGGGTGGGGAAAACATTCAGTACTTC. The full variable domain, its missing parts supplied by reference TRBV13 and TRBJ2-4, is AAGVIQSPRHLIKEKRETATLKCYPIPRHDTVYWYQQGPGQDPQFLISFYEKMQSDKGSIPDRFSAQQFSDYHSELNMSSLELGDSALYFCASSEEGGGENIQYFGAGTRLSVL.

This rearrangement joins TRBV2 to TRBJ1-5; D unclear. Germline lookup yields CDR1 SNHLY and CDR2 FYNNEI. CDR3 size: 13 residues. CDR3 in DNA: TGTGAAGTGTACGCCCGGGGCAATCAGCCCCAGCATTTT. It is translated as CEVYARGNQPQHF.

The chain uses TRBV27 and TRBJ1-1; TRBD1 aligns across 8 bases. Unmatched junction bases numbered 10, after V lost 5 bases and J lost 5 bases. Germline loops: CDR1 MNHEY, CDR2 SMNVEV (reference sequence). The CDR3 is 15 residues long. The chain's CDR3 is CASSTRQGQRTEAFF. For the CDR3, the DNA is TGTGCCAGCAGTACCAGACAGGGGCAGCGAACTGAAGCTTTCTTT.

V is TRBV5-1 and J is TRBJ2-3, with D hard to call. With 1 base removed from V and 6 bases from J, the gap between germline ends came to 6 bases. The CDR3 has 12 amino acids. Per germline, CDR1 SGHRS and CDR2 YFSETQ. Here the CDR3 reads CASSLLSDTQYF. The CDR3 DNA sequence: TGCGCCAGCAGCTTGCTAAGCGATACGCAGTATTTT.

The chain links TRBV30 to TRBJ2-3, with 7 nucleotides matching TRBD2. The CDR3 has 13 residues. Unmatched junction bases numbered 5, after V lost 2 bases and J lost 6 bases. The V gene's germline CDR1 is GTSNPN and CDR2 SVGIG (reference sequence). The CDR3 DNA reads as TGTGCCTGGAGTCAGCGGCGGGGGGATACGCAGTATTTT. Amino acid sequence: CAWSQRRGDTQYF.